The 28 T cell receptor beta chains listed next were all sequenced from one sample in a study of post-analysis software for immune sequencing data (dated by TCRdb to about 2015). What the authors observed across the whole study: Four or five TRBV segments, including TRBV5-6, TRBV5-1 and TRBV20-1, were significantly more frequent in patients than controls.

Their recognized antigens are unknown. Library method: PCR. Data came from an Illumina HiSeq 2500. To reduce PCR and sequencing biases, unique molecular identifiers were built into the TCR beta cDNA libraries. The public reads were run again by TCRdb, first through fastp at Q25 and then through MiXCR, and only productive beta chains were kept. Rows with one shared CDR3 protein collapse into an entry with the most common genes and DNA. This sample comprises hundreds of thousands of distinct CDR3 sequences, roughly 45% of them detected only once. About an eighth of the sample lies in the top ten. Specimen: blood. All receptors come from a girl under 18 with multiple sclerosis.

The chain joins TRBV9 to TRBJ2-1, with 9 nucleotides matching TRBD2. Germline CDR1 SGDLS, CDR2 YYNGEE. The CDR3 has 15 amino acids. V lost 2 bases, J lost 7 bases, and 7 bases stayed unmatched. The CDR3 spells CASSVPGLAINEQFF. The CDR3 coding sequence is TGTGCCAGCAGCGTTCCGGGACTAGCAATTAATGAGCAGTTCTTC.

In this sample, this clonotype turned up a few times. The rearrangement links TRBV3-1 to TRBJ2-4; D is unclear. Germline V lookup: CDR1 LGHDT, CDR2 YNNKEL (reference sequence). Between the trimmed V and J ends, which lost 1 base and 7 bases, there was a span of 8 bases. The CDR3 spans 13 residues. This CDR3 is CASSQGRMNIQYF. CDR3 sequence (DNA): TGTGCCAGCAGCCAAGGGAGAATGAACATTCAGTACTTC.

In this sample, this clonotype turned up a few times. CDR3 residues: CSVEDRRVSYEQYF. The CDR3 coding sequence is TGCAGCGTTGAAGATCGCAGGGTATCCTACGAGCAGTACTTC. V and J are TRBV29-1 and TRBJ2-7; a possible D gene is TRBD1 (5 bases). Looked up from germline, CDR1 is SQVTM and CDR2 is ANQGSEA. V was trimmed by 0 bases and J by 1 base, leaving 10 bases between them. The CDR3 spans 14 residues.

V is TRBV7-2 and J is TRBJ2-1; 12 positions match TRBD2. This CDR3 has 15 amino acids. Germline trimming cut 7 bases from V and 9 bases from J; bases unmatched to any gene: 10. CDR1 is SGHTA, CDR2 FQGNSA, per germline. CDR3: CASINPGLAGSEQFF. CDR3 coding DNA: TGTGCCAGCATAAACCCGGGACTAGCGGGTTCTGAGCAGTTCTTC.

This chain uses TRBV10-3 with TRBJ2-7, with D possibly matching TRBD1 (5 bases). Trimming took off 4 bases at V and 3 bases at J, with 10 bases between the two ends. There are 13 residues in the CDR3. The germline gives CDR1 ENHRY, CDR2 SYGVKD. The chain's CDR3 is CAISGGPIYEQYF. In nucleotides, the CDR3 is TGTGCCATCAGTGGGGGCCCGATCTACGAGCAGTACTTC.

The CDR3: CATSIAGHNEQFF. The CDR3 nucleotides are TGTGCCACCAGCATAGCGGGACACAATGAGCAGTTCTTC. The rearrangement joins TRBV15 to TRBJ2-1, with 8 bases identical to TRBD2. The CDR3 covers 13 residues. The V and J ends lost 4 bases and 5 bases, in that order; junction bases with no gene match: 1. CDR1 and CDR2 (germline): LNHNV, YYDKDF (reference sequence).

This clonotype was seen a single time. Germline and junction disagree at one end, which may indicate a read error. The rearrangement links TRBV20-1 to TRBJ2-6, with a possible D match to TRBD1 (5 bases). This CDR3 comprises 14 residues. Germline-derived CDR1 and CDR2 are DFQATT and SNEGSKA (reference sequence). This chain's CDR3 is CSARESAGADVLTF. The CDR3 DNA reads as TGCAGTGCTAGGGAGAGTGCTGGGGCCGACGTCCTGACTTTC.

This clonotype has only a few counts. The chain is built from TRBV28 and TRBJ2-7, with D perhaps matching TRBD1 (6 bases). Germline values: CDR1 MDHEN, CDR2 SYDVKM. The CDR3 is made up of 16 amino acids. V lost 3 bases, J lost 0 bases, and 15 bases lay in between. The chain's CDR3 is CASSFWDTLASYEQYF. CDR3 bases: TGTGCCAGCAGTTTCTGGGACACCCTAGCCTCCTACGAGCAGTACTTC.

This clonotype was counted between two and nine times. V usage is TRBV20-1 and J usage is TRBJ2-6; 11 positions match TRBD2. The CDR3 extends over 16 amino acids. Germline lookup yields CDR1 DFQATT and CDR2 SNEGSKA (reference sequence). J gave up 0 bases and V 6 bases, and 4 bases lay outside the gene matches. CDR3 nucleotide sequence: TGCAGTGCCCAACTAGCGGGGGACTCTGGGGCCAACGTCCTGACTTTC. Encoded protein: CSAQLAGDSGANVLTF.

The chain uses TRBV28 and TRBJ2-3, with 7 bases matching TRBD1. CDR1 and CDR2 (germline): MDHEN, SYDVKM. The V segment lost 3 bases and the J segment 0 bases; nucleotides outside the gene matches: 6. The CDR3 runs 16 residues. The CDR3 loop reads CASSLVDRTSTDTQYF. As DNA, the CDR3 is TGTGCCAGCAGTTTGGTGGACAGGACTAGCACAGATACGCAGTATTTT.

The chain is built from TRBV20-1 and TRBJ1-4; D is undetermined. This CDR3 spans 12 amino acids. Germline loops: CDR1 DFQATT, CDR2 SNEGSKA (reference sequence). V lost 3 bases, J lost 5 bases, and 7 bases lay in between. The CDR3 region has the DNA TGCAGTGCTAGGACGACGAATGAAAAACTGTTTTTT. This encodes CSARTTNEKLFF.

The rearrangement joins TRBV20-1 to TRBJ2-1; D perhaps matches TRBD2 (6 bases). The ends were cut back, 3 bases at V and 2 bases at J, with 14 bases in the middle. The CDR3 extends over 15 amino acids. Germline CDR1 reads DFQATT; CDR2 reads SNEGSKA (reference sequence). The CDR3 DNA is TGCAGTGCTAGGGGAATTAGCGGAGCCTACAATGAGCAGTTCTTC. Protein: CSARGISGAYNEQFF.

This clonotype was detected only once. The CDR3 loop is CSGTQGINQPQHF. CDR3 nucleotides: TGCAGTGGGACACAGGGGATTAATCAGCCCCAGCATTTT. The chain joins TRBV20-1 to TRBJ1-5; 7 bases align to TRBD1. J gave up 4 bases and V 7 bases, and 7 bases lay outside the gene matches. CDR1 DFQATT and CDR2 SNEGSKA come from the germline V gene (reference sequence). The CDR3 is made up of 13 amino acids.

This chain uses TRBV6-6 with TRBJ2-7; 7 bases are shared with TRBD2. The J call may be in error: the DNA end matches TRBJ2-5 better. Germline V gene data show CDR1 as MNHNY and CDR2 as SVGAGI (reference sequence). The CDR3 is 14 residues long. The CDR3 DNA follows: TGTGCCAGTAGCCGCACAAGACTAGCAGAGACCCAGTACTTC. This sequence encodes CASSRTRLAETQYF.

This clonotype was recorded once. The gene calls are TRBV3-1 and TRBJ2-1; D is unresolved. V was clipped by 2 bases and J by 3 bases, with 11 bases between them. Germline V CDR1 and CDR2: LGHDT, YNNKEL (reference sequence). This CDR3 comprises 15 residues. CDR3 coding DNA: TGTGCCAGCAGCCAACCGGACCGAAACTACAATGAGCAGTTCTTC. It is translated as CASSQPDRNYNEQFF.

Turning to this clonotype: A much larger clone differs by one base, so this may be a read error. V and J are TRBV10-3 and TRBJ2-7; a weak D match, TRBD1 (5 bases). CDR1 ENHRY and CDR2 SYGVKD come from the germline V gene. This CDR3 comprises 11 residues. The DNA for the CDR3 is TGTACCATCAGTGACAGCTACGAGCAGTACTTC. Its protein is CTISDSYEQYF.

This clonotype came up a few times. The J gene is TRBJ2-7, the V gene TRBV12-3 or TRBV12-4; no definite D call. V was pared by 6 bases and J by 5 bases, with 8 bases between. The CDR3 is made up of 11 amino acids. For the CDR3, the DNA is TGTGCCAGCAGGGGTGTCCACGAGCAGTACTTC. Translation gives CASRGVHEQYF.

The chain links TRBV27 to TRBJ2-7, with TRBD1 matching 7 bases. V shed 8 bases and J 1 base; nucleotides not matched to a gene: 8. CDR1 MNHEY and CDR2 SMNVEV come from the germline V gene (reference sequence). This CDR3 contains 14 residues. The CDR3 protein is CASFQGDISYEQYF. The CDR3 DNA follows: TGTGCCAGCTTCCAGGGGGACATTTCCTACGAGCAGTACTTC.

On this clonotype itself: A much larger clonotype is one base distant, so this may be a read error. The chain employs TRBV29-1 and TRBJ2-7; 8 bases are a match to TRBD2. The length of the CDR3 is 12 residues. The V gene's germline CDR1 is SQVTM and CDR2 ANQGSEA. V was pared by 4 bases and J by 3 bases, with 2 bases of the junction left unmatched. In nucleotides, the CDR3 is TGCAGCGTTGGGACTAGCCGCTACGAGCAGTACTTC. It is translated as CSVGTSRYEQYF.

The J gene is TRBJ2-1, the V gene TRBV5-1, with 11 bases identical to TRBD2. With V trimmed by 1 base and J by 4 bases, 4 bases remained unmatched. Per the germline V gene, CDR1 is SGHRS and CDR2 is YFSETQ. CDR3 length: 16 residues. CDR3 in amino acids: CASSLYGTSGYNEQFF. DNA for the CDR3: TGCGCCAGCAGCTTGTACGGGACTAGCGGTTACAATGAGCAGTTCTTC.

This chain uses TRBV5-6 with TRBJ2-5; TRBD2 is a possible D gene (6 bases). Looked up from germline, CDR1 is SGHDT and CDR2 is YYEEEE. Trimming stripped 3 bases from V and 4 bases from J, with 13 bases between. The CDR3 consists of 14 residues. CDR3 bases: TGTGCCAGCAGCTCACCTCGGGGGATAGAGACCCAGTACTTC. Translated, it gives CASSSPRGIETQYF. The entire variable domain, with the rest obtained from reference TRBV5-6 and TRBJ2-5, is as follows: DAGVTQSPTHLIKTRGQQVTLRCSPKSGHDTVSWYQQALGQGPQFIFQYYEEEERQRGNFPDRFSGHQFPNYSSELNVNALLLGDSALYLCASSSPRGIETQYFGPGTRLLVL.

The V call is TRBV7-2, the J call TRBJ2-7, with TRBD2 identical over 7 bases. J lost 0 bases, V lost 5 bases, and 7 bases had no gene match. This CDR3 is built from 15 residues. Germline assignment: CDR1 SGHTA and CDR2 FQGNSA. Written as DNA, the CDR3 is TGTGCCAGCAGCAGAACTAGCGCGAGCTCCTACGAGCAGTACTTC. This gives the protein CASSRTSASSYEQYF.

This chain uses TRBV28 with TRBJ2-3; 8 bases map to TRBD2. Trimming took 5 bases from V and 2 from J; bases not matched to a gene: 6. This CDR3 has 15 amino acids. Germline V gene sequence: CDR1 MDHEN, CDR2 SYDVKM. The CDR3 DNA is TGTGCCAGCAGTGTTTATAGCGGGAACACAGATACGCAGTATTTT. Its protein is CASSVYSGNTDTQYF.

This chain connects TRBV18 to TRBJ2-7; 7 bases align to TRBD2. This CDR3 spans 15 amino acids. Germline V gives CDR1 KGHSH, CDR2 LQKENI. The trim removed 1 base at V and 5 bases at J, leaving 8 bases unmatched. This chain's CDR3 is CASSPLEGGYNEQYF. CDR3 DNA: TGTGCCAGCTCACCACTTGAGGGAGGGTACAACGAGCAGTACTTC.

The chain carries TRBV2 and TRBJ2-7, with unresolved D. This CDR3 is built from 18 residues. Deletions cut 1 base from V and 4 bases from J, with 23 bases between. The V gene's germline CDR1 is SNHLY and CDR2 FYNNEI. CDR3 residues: CASSEGFSYGNLIYEQYF. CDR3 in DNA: TGTGCCAGCAGTGAAGGATTCTCCTACGGAAATCTAATTTACGAGCAGTACTTC.

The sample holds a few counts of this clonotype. CDR3 sequence reads: CSAVGSYSGLAEKSSYNEQFF. CDR3 bases: TGCAGTGCCGTGGGCAGCTACTCCGGACTAGCGGAGAAGAGCTCCTACAATGAGCAGTTCTTC. V usage is TRBV20-1 and J usage is TRBJ2-1; 10 positions match TRBD2. The germline CDR1 and CDR2 sequences are DFQATT and SNEGSKA (reference sequence). The CDR3 runs 21 residues. With 6 bases clipped from V and 0 bases from J, the junction kept 23 bases outside the gene matches.

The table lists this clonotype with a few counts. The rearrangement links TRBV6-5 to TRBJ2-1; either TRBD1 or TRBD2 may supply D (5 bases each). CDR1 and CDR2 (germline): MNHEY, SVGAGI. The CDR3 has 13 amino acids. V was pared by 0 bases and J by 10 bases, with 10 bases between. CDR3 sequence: CASSYSRGSEQFF. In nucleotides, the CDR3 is TGTGCCAGCAGTTACTCGAGGGGTTCCGAGCAGTTCTTC.

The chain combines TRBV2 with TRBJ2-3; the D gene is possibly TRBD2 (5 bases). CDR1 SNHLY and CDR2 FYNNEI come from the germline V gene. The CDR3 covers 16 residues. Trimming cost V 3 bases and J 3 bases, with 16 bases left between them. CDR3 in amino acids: CASSEGGGRGTDTQYF. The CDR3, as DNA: TGTGCCAGCAGTGAGGGTGGAGGTCGTGGTACAGATACGCAGTATTTT.